The 25 T cell receptor beta chains below all came from one sample that was sequenced in a study of cytomegalovirus exposure and HLA in healthy donors. The PCR was carried out with 60 Vbeta primers and 13 Jbeta primers. Using immunoSEQ multiplex PCR, the repertoire was profiled, and TCRdb retains in-frame clones only, with some absent. The profile shows around 130,000 clones, 65% to 90% of them singletons. What was sequenced was PBMCs. These receptors all come from a woman in her thirties or forties in good health and CMV-seronegative.

The rearrangement joins TRBV2 to TRBJ2-1; 7 bases map to TRBD1. Germline CDR1 and CDR2: SNHLY and FYNNEI. This CDR3 has 11 residues. With 5 bases clipped from V and 14 bases from J, the junction kept 6 bases outside the gene matches. CDR3 protein: CASSIDRVKFF. CDR3 DNA sequence: TGTGCCAGCAGTATTGACAGGGTAAAGTTCTTC.

This chain links TRBV18 with TRBJ1-2; the D is unclear. The CDR3 has 14 amino acids. Germline values: CDR1 KGHSH, CDR2 LQKENI. The V and J ends lost 6 bases and 0 bases respectively, with 11 bases between them. The CDR3 loop is CASSPGGANYGYTF. The DNA for the CDR3 is TGTGCCAGCTCGCCTGGAGGAGCTAACTATGGCTACACCTTC.

The chain employs TRBV4-2 and TRBJ2-5; D is unclear. Germline V gene data show CDR1 as LGHNA and CDR2 as YNFKEQ. The CDR3 is 15 amino acids. Deletions cut 2 bases from V and 5 bases from J, with 15 bases between. This CDR3 reads CASSQNSALLETQYF. The CDR3 coding sequence is TGTGCCAGCAGCCAAAATTCAGCGTTGTTGGAGACCCAGTACTTC.

The chain combines TRBV2 with TRBJ2-5, with 7 bases lining up with TRBD2. This CDR3 region has 17 residues. V dropped 4 bases and J dropped 1; count of bases not matched to a gene: 12. Per the germline V gene, CDR1 is SNHLY and CDR2 is FYNNEI. In DNA, the CDR3 is TGTGCCAGCAGTGGCCCTCGGGGGGAATCCGGCCAAGAGACCCAGTACTTC. Translation: CASSGPRGESGQETQYF.

This clone was seen just once. The junction departs from the called germline gene at one end, perhaps through a read error. CDR3 in amino acids: CSSSFVSGLVTGELFF. DNA for the CDR3: TGTTCCAGCAGCTTCGTATCGGGTCTAGTGACCGGGGAGCTGTTTTTT. This chain links TRBV7-9 with TRBJ2-2; no firm D call. This CDR3 has 16 amino acids. Germline CDR1 is SEHNR and CDR2 is FQNEAQ (reference sequence).

This clone came up once. This chain connects TRBV9 to TRBJ2-7; 11 nucleotides agree with TRBD2. Per germline, CDR1 SGDLS and CDR2 YYNGEE. The J segment lost 6 bases and the V segment lost 0 bases, leaving 8 bases of the junction unmatched. The CDR3 sequence is 16 residues long. The CDR3, as DNA: TGTGCCAGCAGCGTAGCTCTAGGACTAGCGGGTAGCGAGCAGTACTTC. It translates to CASSVALGLAGSEQYF.

J is TRBJ1-2 and V is TRBV30; TRBD1 might be the D (6 bases). The germline V gene has CDR1 GTSNPN and CDR2 SVGIG (reference sequence). The CDR3 runs 13 residues. V shed 0 bases and J shed 7 bases, with 12 bases lying between them. The CDR3 DNA reads as TGTGCCTGGAGTGTAGGGGGAAGTCGTGGCTACACCTTC. Protein: CAWSVGGSRGYTF.

This chain connects TRBV7-9 to TRBJ1-1; D not resolved. The CDR3 runs 16 residues. The germline V and J ends were trimmed by 1 base and 10 bases, with 22 bases remaining between them. Per germline, CDR1 SEHNR and CDR2 FQNEAQ (reference sequence). In nucleotides, the CDR3 is TGTGCCAGCAGCTTAGTCGGCCGGGAGCCAAGGCCGGTAGCTTTCTTT. This gives the protein CASSLVGREPRPVAFF.

The chain couples TRBV6-5 to TRBJ1-1; a weak D match, TRBD1 (5 bases). Germline CDR1 is MNHEY and CDR2 is SVGAGI. CDR3 length: 14 residues. V lost 7 bases, J lost 5 bases, and 17 bases lay in between. The CDR3 bases are TGTGCCAGCAATTTAGCGATGGGGGGGACTGAAGCTTTCTTT. This translates into CASNLAMGGTEAFF.

The rearrangement uses TRBV19 and TRBJ2-7; possible D gene TRBD2, 6 bases. The germline CDR1 and CDR2 sequences are LNHDA and SQIVND (reference sequence). The CDR3 has 15 amino acids. V lost 3 bases and J lost 3, with 15 bases in between. The DNA for the CDR3 is TGTGCCAGTAGTATTGCGGTCGGGGGAGACTACGAGCAGTACTTC. Translation gives CASSIAVGGDYEQYF.

This rearrangement joins TRBV5-8 to TRBJ2-1; 7 bases are shared with TRBD2. Germline V lookup: CDR1 SGHTS, CDR2 YDEGEE. CDR3 length: 16 residues. The trim removed 9 bases at V and 0 bases at J, leaving 12 bases unmatched. The CDR3, as DNA: TGTGCCATTGAGGGCCTAGCGGACAACTCCTACAATGAGCAGTTCTTC. This encodes CAIEGLADNSYNEQFF.

In this sample, this clone turned up a few times. The chain joins TRBV4-1 to TRBJ2-6; D might be TRBD2 (5 bases). Germline CDR1 is MGHRA and CDR2 is YSYEKL. Trimming took off 3 bases at V and 0 bases at J, with 15 bases between the two ends. CDR3 size: 18 residues. CDR3 in amino acids: CASSHTPEVSSGANVLTF. The CDR3 region has the DNA TGCGCCAGCAGCCACACCCCGGAGGTAAGCTCTGGGGCCAACGTCCTGACTTTC.

V gene TRBV5-4 combines with J gene TRBJ1-2, with D perhaps TRBD1 (5 bases). The CDR3 consists of 13 residues. Trimming cost V 3 bases and J 5 bases, with 11 bases left between them. The germline gives CDR1 SGHNT, CDR2 YYREEE (reference sequence). CDR3 in amino acids: CASSSGVLYGYTF. CDR3 nucleotide sequence: TGTGCCAGCAGCTCGGGGGTTCTTTATGGCTACACCTTC.

The chain combines TRBV6-5 with TRBJ1-2; 8 nucleotides line up with TRBD1. V shed 6 bases and J 6 bases; nucleotides not matched to a gene: 3. The CDR3 contains 12 residues. From germline, CDR1 is MNHEY and CDR2 SVGAGI. Here the CDR3 reads CASSRQGNGYTF. The CDR3 DNA reads TGTGCCAGCAGCAGACAGGGGAATGGCTACACCTTC.

The chain links TRBV6-5 to TRBJ1-2, with D tentatively TRBD1 (5 bases). The V and J ends lost 3 bases and 5 bases respectively, with 10 bases between them. The germline V gene encodes CDR1 MNHEY and CDR2 SVGAGI. The CDR3 runs to 13 residues. CDR3 region: CASSYGAGYGYTF. The CDR3 DNA sequence: TGTGCCAGCAGTTATGGGGCAGGGTATGGCTACACCTTC.

V gene TRBV21-1 combines with J gene TRBJ1-4; TRBD1, as called in the table, went unchecked against the DNA. TRBV21-1 is reported as a pseudogene. The CDR3 is 14 residues long. In nucleotides, the CDR3 is TGTGCCAGCAAAGTCGGGACAGAGGATGAAAAACTGTTTTTT. It codes for CASKVGTEDEKLFF.

CDR3 in amino acids: CASSLVAGEENTEAFF. The CDR3 DNA is TGTGCCAGCAGCTTAGTCGCTGGGGAGGAAAACACTGAAGCTTTCTTT. The genes are TRBV11-2 and TRBJ1-1; D gene uncertain. V gave up 1 base and J gave up 2 bases, with 14 bases separating them. The CDR3 spans 16 residues. Germline V CDR1 and CDR2: SGHAT, FQNNGV.

V gene TRBV5-1 combines with J gene TRBJ1-2, with 7 bases lining up with TRBD1. The CDR3 has 16 residues. The V and J ends lost 4 bases and 4 bases, in that order; junction bases with no gene match: 13. Germline values: CDR1 SGHRS, CDR2 YFSETQ. Here the CDR3 reads CASSKHRDSYTYGYTF. CDR3 bases: TGCGCCAGCAGCAAACACCGGGACAGCTACACCTATGGCTACACCTTC.

The chain uses TRBV10-2 and TRBJ1-4; TRBD1 matches 7 bases. The CDR3 runs 16 residues. Germline V gives CDR1 WSHSY, CDR2 SAAADI. Germline trimming cut 2 bases from V and 5 bases from J; bases unmatched to any gene: 8. The CDR3 DNA reads as TGCGCCAGCAGTGAGGATATAGAGGGGGCGAATGAAAAACTGTTTTTT. It translates to CASSEDIEGANEKLFF.

This chain links TRBV4-3 with TRBJ2-1, with TRBD2 matching over 9 bases. V lost 0 bases and J lost 0; bases outside the gene matches: 3. The length of the CDR3 is 17 residues. Germline CDR1 is LGHNA and CDR2 is YSLEER. The CDR3 sequence is CASSQDTSGFSYNEQFF. CDR3 bases: TGCGCCAGCAGCCAAGATACTAGCGGGTTCTCCTACAATGAGCAGTTCTTC.

The genes are TRBV2 and TRBJ2-7, with 8 positions matching TRBD1. The CDR3 totals 14 residues. Unmatched junction bases numbered 12, after V lost 7 bases and J lost 7 bases. Germline lookup yields CDR1 SNHLY and CDR2 FYNNEI. CDR3 coding DNA: TGTGCCAGCACCCTGATTGGACAGGGCTGGGAGCAGTACTTC. Its translation: CASTLIGQGWEQYF.

This clone was counted a few times. V is TRBV6-6 and J is TRBJ2-7, with D possibly being TRBD2 (6 bases). The CDR3 spans 15 residues. With 0 bases removed from V and 3 bases from J, the gap between germline ends came to 12 bases. The germline V gene has CDR1 MNHNY and CDR2 SVGAGI (reference sequence). The CDR3 coding sequence is TGTGCCAGCAGTTACTCGAGTAGGGAGGTCTACGAGCAGTACTTC. Its protein is CASSYSSREVYEQYF.

The CDR3 loop is CSASGGAGYTF. CDR3 DNA sequence: TGCAGTGCTAGCGGGGGGGCGGGCTACACCTTC. This chain joins TRBV20-1 and TRBJ1-2; tentatively, D is TRBD1 (6 bases). The V end lost 3 bases, the J end lost 8 bases, and 10 bases lay between the germline ends. The V gene's germline CDR1 is DFQATT and CDR2 SNEGSKA (reference sequence). The CDR3 consists of 11 residues.

The V and J genes are TRBV19 and TRBJ1-6; 7 nucleotides line up with TRBD1. CDR1 and CDR2 (germline): LNHDA, SQIVND (reference sequence). With V trimmed by 6 bases and J by 1 base, 9 bases remained unmatched. The CDR3 runs to 17 residues. CDR3 in amino acids: CASSRLQGESYNSPLHF. CDR3 bases: TGTGCCAGTAGCCGTCTCCAGGGGGAGTCCTATAATTCACCCCTCCACTTT.

The rearrangement links TRBV6-5 to TRBJ2-3, with a weak D call TRBD1 (6 bases). Germline V gives CDR1 MNHEY, CDR2 SVGAGI. Trimming stripped 2 bases from V and 2 bases from J, with 11 bases between. There are 15 residues in the CDR3. The CDR3 sequence is CASSYGGRATDTQYF. Written as DNA, the CDR3 is TGTGCCAGCAGTTACGGGGGCAGGGCCACAGATACGCAGTATTTT.